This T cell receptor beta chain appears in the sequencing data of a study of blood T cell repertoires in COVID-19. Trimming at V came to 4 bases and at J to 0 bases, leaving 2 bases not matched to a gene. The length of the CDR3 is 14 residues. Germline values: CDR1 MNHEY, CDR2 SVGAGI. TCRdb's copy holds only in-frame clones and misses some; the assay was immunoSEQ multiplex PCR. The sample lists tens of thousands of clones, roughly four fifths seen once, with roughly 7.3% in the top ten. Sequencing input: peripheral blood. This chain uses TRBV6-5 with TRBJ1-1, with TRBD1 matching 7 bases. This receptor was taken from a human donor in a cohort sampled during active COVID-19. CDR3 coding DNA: TGTGCCAGCAGTTCGGGACAGATGAACACTGAAGCTTTCTTT. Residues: CASSSGQMNTEAFF.